A single sample is the source of the 15 T cell receptor beta chains below, sequenced in a study of cytomegalovirus exposure and HLA in healthy donors. This PCR relied on a set of 60 Vbeta primers and 13 Jbeta primers. Using immunoSEQ multiplex PCR, the repertoire was profiled, and TCRdb retains in-frame clones only, with some absent. The data contain more than 150,000 clones, about 79% of them singletons. Material for sequencing was PBMCs. The receptor set was obtained from a girl aged 2 to 10 in good health and CMV-seropositive.

The rearrangement joins TRBV5-6 to TRBJ2-7; 8 positions agree with TRBD1. Germline assignment: CDR1 SGHDT and CDR2 YYEEEE. Unmatched junction bases numbered 11, after V lost 4 bases and J lost 5 bases. This CDR3 is 15 amino acids long. CDR3 amino acids: CASSPGTGGGDEQYF. The CDR3 DNA reads as TGTGCCAGCAGCCCAGGGACAGGCGGAGGGGACGAGCAGTACTTC.

This chain uses TRBV7-2 with TRBJ2-3, with TRBD2 as a possible D gene (6 bases). Germline CDR1 SGHTA, CDR2 FQGNSA. The CDR3 covers 15 residues. Deletions cut 5 bases from V and 3 bases from J, with 15 bases between. The CDR3 loop reads CASSQDRGRTDTQYF. DNA for the CDR3: TGTGCCAGCAGCCAAGATAGAGGGAGGACAGATACGCAGTATTTT.

This clone was detected only a few times. This sequence joins TRBV6-1 and TRBJ2-2; 9 bases map to TRBD2. Germline V CDR1 and CDR2: MNHNS, SASEGT. The CDR3 extends over 15 amino acids. V was pared by 4 bases and J by 3 bases, with 3 bases of the junction left unmatched. The CDR3 here is CASSVSGRYTGELFF. CDR3 sequence (DNA): TGTGCCAGCAGTGTTAGCGGGAGATACACCGGGGAGCTGTTTTTT.

The chain links TRBV29-1 to TRBJ2-1; 7 bases fit TRBD2. This CDR3 comprises 14 residues. The trim removed 4 bases at V and 2 bases at J, leaving 5 bases unmatched. Per the germline V gene, CDR1 is SQVTM and CDR2 is ANQGSEA. The CDR3: CSVASGAAYNEQFF. CDR3 nucleotide sequence: TGCAGCGTTGCAAGCGGGGCCGCCTACAATGAGCAGTTCTTC.

The chain has TRBV7-2 and TRBJ1-2; D gene uncertain. The CDR3 totals 12 residues. V was clipped by 5 bases and J by 8 bases, with 12 bases between them. CDR1 is SGHTA and CDR2 is FQGNSA in the germline V gene. The CDR3 DNA follows: TGTGCCAGCAGCGGACGGGGAGGCGGCTACACCTTC. This encodes CASSGRGGGYTF.

This clone was seen a few times. The chain joins TRBV9 to TRBJ2-2; the match to TRBD2 covers 7 bases. The CDR3 extends over 16 amino acids. V shed 0 bases and J 5 bases; nucleotides not matched to a gene: 7. The germline V gene has CDR1 SGDLS and CDR2 YYNGEE. In DNA, the CDR3 is TGTGCCAGCAGCGTAGTCGGGTGGGAGGGAACCGGGGAGCTGTTTTTT. Translating it yields CASSVVGWEGTGELFF.

V usage is TRBV19 and J usage is TRBJ1-3; D possibly corresponds to TRBD1 (5 bases). V gave up 3 bases and J gave up 0 bases, with 12 bases separating them. Germline CDR1 is LNHDA and CDR2 is SQIVND (reference sequence). The CDR3 totals 16 residues. CDR3 protein: CASSIGRTISGNTIYF. CDR3 bases: TGTGCCAGTAGTATCGGCAGGACAATCTCTGGAAACACCATATATTTT.

This chain links TRBV5-5 with TRBJ2-1; the match to TRBD2 covers 13 bases. The CDR3 is made up of 17 amino acids. J was trimmed by 2 bases and V by 3 bases; bases with no gene match: 5. From germline, CDR1 is SGHKS and CDR2 YYEKEE (reference sequence). The CDR3 DNA is TGTGCCAGCAGCTCAGGGACTAGCGGGGCCACCTACAATGAGCAGTTCTTC. Protein product: CASSSGTSGATYNEQFF.

This clone was picked up one time. For the CDR3, the DNA is TGTGCCAGCAGCGTCCTAGCGGGTGAGCCCCCTAGCACAGATACGCAGTATTTT. Its translation: CASSVLAGEPPSTDTQYF. The V and J genes are TRBV9 and TRBJ2-3, with 8 bases lining up with TRBD2. In germline, CDR1 is SGDLS, CDR2 YYNGEE. The CDR3 spans 18 residues. The ends lost 2 bases at V and 0 bases at J; junction bases unmatched: 11.

The chain combines TRBV30 with TRBJ2-3; D possibly corresponds to TRBD2 (6 bases). The germline V gene has CDR1 GTSNPN and CDR2 SVGIG (reference sequence). Trimming shortened V by 3 bases and J by 1 base, and 11 bases separated the two germline ends. This CDR3 is 14 amino acids long. CDR3 coding DNA: TGTGCCTGGAGCTCGGGAGTTGGCACAGATACGCAGTATTTT. Translated: CAWSSGVGTDTQYF.

The CDR3 DNA is TGTGCCAGCAGCTTATTCAGAACCCATGGCTACACCTTC. This gives the protein CASSLFRTHGYTF. The V call is TRBV5-6, the J call TRBJ1-2; D is uncertain. V lost 2 bases and J 6 bases, leaving 11 bases between the germline ends. The germline gives CDR1 SGHDT, CDR2 YYEEEE. The CDR3 is made up of 13 amino acids.

The DNA for the CDR3 is TGCGCCAGCAGTGTGGGCTTGGATCAGCCCCAGCATTTT. Residues: CASSVGLDQPQHF. The chain combines TRBV5-1 with TRBJ1-5; D gene ambiguous. The CDR3 runs to 13 residues. Germline-derived CDR1 and CDR2 are SGHRS and YFSETQ. Trimming left V 5 bases short and J 5 bases short, with 11 bases between. Variable domain in full (rest from reference TRBV5-1 and TRBJ1-5): KAGVTQTPRYLIKTRGQQVTLSCSPISGHRSVSWYQQTPGQGLQFLFEYFSETQRNKGNFPGRFSGRQFSNSRSEMNVSTLELGDSALYLCASSVGLDQPQHFGDGTRLSIL.

This clone was detected once. The rearrangement uses TRBV19 and TRBJ2-1, with a weak D call TRBD1 (5 bases). CDR1 is LNHDA and CDR2 is SQIVND in the germline V gene (reference sequence). The CDR3 runs 15 residues. The V and J ends lost 7 bases and 6 bases respectively, with 19 bases between them. The chain's CDR3 is CASNGAGLRSNEQFF. The CDR3 region has the DNA TGTGCCAGTAATGGGGCCGGTCTCCGGTCCAATGAGCAGTTCTTC.

The chain combines TRBV21-1 with TRBJ1-1; the table assigns TRBD1, which was not confirmed against the DNA. TRBV21-1 is a listed pseudogene. This CDR3 comprises 12 residues. CDR3 in amino acids: CASSSGGTEAFF. CDR3 in DNA: TGTGCCAGCAGCTCAGGGGGCACTGAAGCTTTCTTT.

This clone came up once. This chain joins TRBV29-1 and TRBJ2-1, with 7 bases matching TRBD1. Germline V lookup: CDR1 SQVTM, CDR2 ANQGSEA. Trimming removed 5 bases from V and 8 bases from J; junction bases left unmatched: 9. This CDR3 comprises 13 residues. The CDR3 DNA is TGCAGCGTTCCCAGGACAGGTTATTATGAGCAGTTCTTC. Translation: CSVPRTGYYEQFF.